These 17 T cell receptor beta chains were sequenced from one sample in a study of spatial heterogeneity in lung cancer. Study-level points and caveats: The number of expanded tumor alpha and beta chains correlated with mutation number.

Via MiXCR, TCRdb re-called the 5' RACE reads, giving one row per CDR3 protein. The sample has 15,000 or so distinct CDR3 sequences; around 5% are singletons. Time point described: sample taken at primary tumor resection. Their recognized antigens are unknown. Sequencing was performed on lung tumor tissue, taken at surgery. These receptors all come from a male donor with early-stage non-small cell lung cancer.

This clonotype was counted many times. CDR3 nucleotide sequence: TGTGCCAGCTCACCACGCTCGTCGGCAGTGTACGTGGAGCAGTACTTC. Protein sequence: CASSPRSSAVYVEQYF. This chain joins TRBV18 and TRBJ2-7, with unresolved D. The CDR3 is 16 amino acids. Trimming took 1 base from V and 7 from J, leaving 20 bases between them. Germline assignment: CDR1 KGHSH and CDR2 LQKENI.

This clonotype was recorded many times. The chain employs TRBV24-1 and TRBJ2-1; 7 nucleotides match TRBD1. CDR1 is KGHDR, CDR2 SFDVKD, per germline. This CDR3 is built from 14 residues. With 3 bases clipped from V and 7 bases from J, the junction kept 5 bases outside the gene matches. The CDR3 region is CATSDDGQVNEQFF. CDR3 bases: TGTGCCACCAGTGATGATGGACAGGTTAATGAGCAGTTCTTC.

This clonotype was seen repeatedly, ten times or more. The V call is TRBV12-3 or TRBV12-4, the J call TRBJ1-1; no clear D gene. Between the trimmed V and J ends, which lost 5 bases and 1 base, there was a span of 8 bases. This CDR3 comprises 13 residues. The chain's CDR3 is CASSKDSNTEAFF. The CDR3 nucleotides read TGTGCCAGCAGTAAAGACTCGAACACTGAAGCTTTCTTT.

This clonotype was picked up many times. This rearrangement joins TRBV7-8 to TRBJ2-1, with D unclear. The CDR3 length is 15 residues. With 1 base removed from V and 10 bases from J, the gap between germline ends came to 17 bases. Germline loops: CDR1 SGHVS, CDR2 FQNEAQ. In nucleotides, the CDR3 is TGTGCCAGCAGCTTAGAGGCAGGTAGTACTGTCGAGCAGTTCTTC. This sequence encodes CASSLEAGSTVEQFF.

This clonotype was counted ten times or more. The chain recombines TRBV20-1 with TRBJ2-7; TRBD1 agrees at 9 bases. The length of the CDR3 is 14 residues. The ends lost 6 bases at V and 0 bases at J; junction bases unmatched: 6. Germline CDR1 DFQATT, CDR2 SNEGSKA (reference sequence). CDR3 bases: TGCAGTGCCAGGACAGGGGTTAGCTCCTACGAGCAGTACTTC. It specifies CSARTGVSSYEQYF.

This clonotype has ten or more counts. This chain links TRBV7-2 with TRBJ1-2; TRBD1 agrees at 8 bases. V lost 5 bases to trimming and J lost 1 base; unmatched junction nucleotides: 9. CDR1 and CDR2 from the germline V gene are SGHTA and FQGNSA. This CDR3 spans 16 amino acids. As DNA, the CDR3 is TGTGCCAGCAGCCCCGTTTCAGGGGGCCTTAACTATGGCTACACCTTC. Translated, it gives CASSPVSGGLNYGYTF.

In its sample, this clonotype was seen many times. The V call is TRBV7-8, the J call TRBJ2-2; the D gene is possibly TRBD1 (5 bases). The germline CDR1 and CDR2 sequences are SGHVS and FQNEAQ. V shed 5 bases and J shed 1 base, with 11 bases lying between them. This CDR3 contains 15 residues. This CDR3 reads CASSQDTRNTGELFF. DNA for the CDR3: TGTGCCAGCAGCCAGGACACCAGGAACACCGGGGAGCTGTTTTTT.

In its sample, this clonotype was seen many times. The rearrangement uses TRBV5-1 and TRBJ1-2, with 7 positions matching TRBD1. This CDR3 is 15 amino acids long. V lost 4 bases to trimming and J lost 0 bases; unmatched junction nucleotides: 6. Germline V gene data show CDR1 as SGHRS and CDR2 as YFSETQ. The CDR3 nucleotides are TGCGCCAGCAGCCAACAGGGGACAGCTAACTATGGCTACACCTTC. It codes for CASSQQGTANYGYTF. The full variable domain, rest sourced from reference TRBV5-1 and TRBJ1-2, is KAGVTQTPRYLIKTRGQQVTLSCSPISGHRSVSWYQQTPGQGLQFLFEYFSETQRNKGNFPGRFSGRQFSNSRSEMNVSTLELGDSALYLCASSQQGTANYGYTFGSGTRLTVV.

This clonotype showed up many times. This chain uses TRBV12-3 or TRBV12-4 with TRBJ1-4; a weak D match, TRBD1 (5 bases). V was clipped by 6 bases and J by 8 bases, with 16 bases between them. The CDR3 totals 14 residues. CDR3 region: CASSLQEGWEKLFF. The CDR3, as DNA: TGTGCCAGCAGCTTACAGGAGGGATGGGAAAAACTGTTTTTT.

This clonotype showed up many times. The CDR3 DNA is TGTGCCAGCAGTCCACTAAACTATAGGAACAAGCTGGATACGCAGTATTTT. It codes for CASSPLNYRNKLDTQYF. The gene calls are TRBV12-3 or TRBV12-4 and TRBJ2-3; D not resolved. The length of the CDR3 is 17 residues. V dropped 5 bases and J dropped 6 bases, with 24 bases sitting between them.

This clonotype came up many times. The chain couples TRBV2 to TRBJ1-3; 8 bases agree with TRBD1. This CDR3 has 16 amino acids. Trimming at V came to 6 bases and at J to 2 bases, leaving 9 bases not matched to a gene. Germline CDR1 reads SNHLY; CDR2 reads FYNNEI. CDR3 in DNA: TGTGCCAGCAGGACCGGACAGGGTCGGGCTGGAAACACCATATATTTT. Translating gives CASRTGQGRAGNTIYF.

This clonotype occurred many times. CDR3 in DNA: TGCGCCAGCAGCCAAGGCAGGCTTAGCAATCAGCCCCAGCATTTT. Protein sequence: CASSQGRLSNQPQHF. This chain connects TRBV4-3 to TRBJ1-5; D is uncertain. The CDR3 consists of 15 residues. Germline assignment: CDR1 LGHNA and CDR2 YSLEER. V was cut by 1 base and J by 0 bases, with 7 bases left in between.

In this sample, this clonotype turned up many times. This rearrangement joins TRBV7-2 to TRBJ1-5; unclear D gene. The CDR3 runs 13 residues. The germline V gene has CDR1 SGHTA and CDR2 FQGNSA. V was shortened by 1 base and J by 4 bases, with 5 bases between the two germline ends. The CDR3 DNA follows: TGTGCCAGCAGCTTAGTGGCAAATCAGCCCCAGCATTTT. Its protein product is CASSLVANQPQHF.

By sample share, this clonotype is medium-sized (0.01 to 0.1%). The gene calls are TRBV18 and TRBJ2-1; 9 nucleotides match TRBD1. This CDR3 contains 16 residues. Germline CDR1 reads KGHSH; CDR2 reads LQKENI. Losses at the gene ends were 3 bases for V and 0 bases for J; bases not matched to a gene: 3. The CDR3 DNA reads as TGTGCCAGCTCACCCTCGGGACAGGGCTCCTACAATGAGCAGTTCTTC. Amino acid sequence: CASSPSGQGSYNEQFF.

This clonotype has ten or more counts. The chain links TRBV6-1 to TRBJ1-5; TRBD1 matches 12 bases. Germline V CDR1 and CDR2: MNHNS, SASEGT. Trimming at V came to 6 bases and at J to 5 bases, leaving 14 bases not matched to a gene. The CDR3 is made up of 18 amino acids. CDR3 sequence (DNA): TGTGCCAGCAGGGCGTCTTATTCCGGGACAGGGGGCCATCAGCCCCAGCATTTT. Its protein is CASRASYSGTGGHQPQHF.

The chain combines TRBV4-3 with TRBJ1-3; 10 bases match TRBD1. The V segment lost 0 bases and the J segment 1 base; nucleotides outside the gene matches: 6. The CDR3 spans 18 residues. Per the germline V gene, CDR1 is LGHNA and CDR2 is YSLEER. Here the CDR3 DNA reads TGCGCCAGCAGCCAAGACGGGACAGGGGAACTATCTGGAAACACCATATATTTT. Its protein product is CASSQDGTGELSGNTIYF.

Ten or more counts support this clonotype. The chain couples TRBV5-4 to TRBJ2-3; D uncertain. The germline V and J ends were trimmed by 1 base and 4 bases, with 7 bases remaining between them. The CDR3 runs 13 residues. The germline V gene has CDR1 SGHNT and CDR2 YYREEE (reference sequence). The DNA for the CDR3 is TGTGCCAGCAGCTTGCAAGGGTCAGATACGCAGTATTTT. It codes for CASSLQGSDTQYF.